A selection of T cell receptor beta chains follows, all from one sample in a study of shared clonotypes between healthy human individuals. Sequencing used immunoSEQ multiplex PCR; TCRdb keeps in-frame clones, though not all of them. This table has about 2 million clones, roughly 95% appearing once. Sample: naive CD8+ T cells sorted from blood. The receptors here all came from a young man in good health. CDR3s include the opening cysteine and the closing phenylalanine or tryptophan. The order of the fields is clone size, V gene, D gene, J gene, CDR3 DNA, CDR3 protein. D genes are given only for firm matches. For some rows the clone size is stated as once, few or many, or as a class when expanded; others skip it.

size: .
V: TRBV4-3
D: .
J: TRBJ2-7
DNA: TGCGCCAGCAGCCAAGACCGGGGGAAATCCTACGAGCAGTACTTC
CDR3: CASSQDRGKSYEQYF

size: once
V: TRBV10-3
D: .
J: TRBJ1-1
DNA: TGTGCCATCAGTGAGCACAGCCCGAACACTGAAGCTTTCTTT
CDR3: CAISEHSPNTEAFF

size: .
V: TRBV2
D: .
J: TRBJ1-6
DNA: TGTGCCAGCAGCCCCTGGGACGATGAGGGCTCCTATAATTCACCCCTCCACTTT
CDR3: CASSPWDDEGSYNSPLHF

size: few
V: TRBV30
D: .
J: TRBJ1-1
DNA: TGTGCCCTGGATCTCGACTTCACTGAAGCTTTCTTT
CDR3: CALDLDFTEAFF

size: .
V: TRBV19
D: TRBD1
J: TRBJ1-1
DNA: TGTGCCAGTAGTGTCGACAGGGGGCCGGTGAACACTGAAGCTTTCTTT
CDR3: CASSVDRGPVNTEAFF

size: .
V: TRBV7-9
D: TRBD2
J: TRBJ2-7
DNA: TGTGCCAGCAGCTTACCGACTAGCGCGTACGAGCAGTACTTC
CDR3: CASSLPTSAYEQYF

size: .
V: TRBV19
D: TRBD2
J: TRBJ2-7
DNA: TGTGCCAGTAGTATAGCTAGCGGGGCGGACTACGAGCAGTACTTC
CDR3: CASSIASGADYEQYF

size: .
V: TRBV29-1
D: TRBD2
J: TRBJ2-1
DNA: TGCAGCAATGTCGGTCTAGCGGGAGGAAGGGACTACAATGAGCAGTTCTTC
CDR3: CSNVGLAGGRDYNEQFF

size: .
V: TRBV7-9
D: .
J: TRBJ1-4
DNA: TGTGCCAGCAGCTTAGCACAGGGTGTGAATGAAAAACTGTTTTTT
CDR3: CASSLAQGVNEKLFF

size: once
V: TRBV5-1
D: .
J: TRBJ2-2
DNA: TGCGCCAGCAGCTTGGCCGCTAGCGTGGTGACCGGGGAGCTGTTTTTT
CDR3: CASSLAASVVTGELFF

size: .
V: TRBV4-1
D: .
J: TRBJ2-7
DNA: TGCGCCAGCAGCAACCGACAGGCCGACTCCTACGAGCAGTACTTC
CDR3: CASSNRQADSYEQYF

size: once
V: TRBV9
D: .
J: TRBJ1-2
DNA: TGTGCCAGCAGCGTAAGTTCAGGGCCTAACTATGGCTACACCTTC
CDR3: CASSVSSGPNYGYTF

size: .
V: TRBV21-1
D: .
J: TRBJ1-6
DNA: TGTGCCAGCAGCAATCAGAATTCACCCCTCCACTTT
CDR3: CASSNQNSPLHF

size: .
V: TRBV13
D: TRBD1
J: TRBJ1-1
DNA: TGTGCCAGCAGCTTAGGTGTGACAGGGGACGGTGGAGACACTGAAGCTTTCTTT
CDR3: CASSLGVTGDGGDTEAFF

size: .
V: TRBV4-3
D: .
J: TRBJ2-3
DNA: TGCGCCAGCAGTCTTACAGGAAATCACACAGATACGCAGTATTTT
CDR3: CASSLTGNHTDTQYF

size: .
V: TRBV7-9
D: .
J: TRBJ1-4
DNA: TGTGCCAGCACCTCGATGCCGGGGGCAACTAATGAAAAACTGTTTTTT
CDR3: CASTSMPGATNEKLFF

size: .
V: TRBV29-1
D: .
J: TRBJ2-3
DNA: TGCAGCGTTGATGGGGAAAACACAGATACGCAGTATTTT
CDR3: CSVDGENTDTQYF

size: .
V: TRBV9
D: .
J: TRBJ2-5
DNA: TGTGCCAGCAGCGCCCCACAGGGAGGGGGCGAAGAGACCCAGTACTTC
CDR3: CASSAPQGGGEETQYF

size: .
V: TRBV29-1
D: TRBD1
J: TRBJ2-1
DNA: TGCAGCGTTGCCGGACAGGCTTCTTACAATGAGCAGTTCTTC
CDR3: CSVAGQASYNEQFF

size: once
V: TRBV10-3
D: .
J: TRBJ2-2
DNA: TGTGCCATCCTGGGACCGAACACCGGGGAGCTGTTTTTT
CDR3: CAILGPNTGELFF

size: .
V: TRBV27
D: TRBD2
J: TRBJ2-3
DNA: TGTGCCAGCAGTACCCTGGGCAGCGGGGGCCCCACAGATACGCAGTATTTT
CDR3: CASSTLGSGGPTDTQYF

size: .
V: TRBV7-9
D: TRBD1
J: TRBJ2-7
DNA: TGTGCCAGCAGCGATACAGGGGACCACGAGCAGTACTTC
CDR3: CASSDTGDHEQYF

size: .
V: TRBV15
D: .
J: TRBJ2-7
DNA: TGTGCCACCAGCAGAGATCTAGGAGAGTCCTACGAGCAGTACTTC
CDR3: CATSRDLGESYEQYF

size: .
V: TRBV28
D: .
J: TRBJ1-4
DNA: TGTGCCAGCAGCCTTTCAGATGCAACTAATGAAAAACTGTTTTTT
CDR3: CASSLSDATNEKLFF

size: .
V: TRBV15
D: TRBD2
J: TRBJ2-2
DNA: TGTGCCACCAGCAGGATGACTAGCGGGAGTGCCGGGGAGCTGTTTTTT
CDR3: CATSRMTSGSAGELFF

size: few
V: TRBV21-1
D: .
J: TRBJ2-3
DNA: TGTGCCAGCAGCCCCGGAGGGCTGAGCGCAGATACGCAGTATTTT
CDR3: CASSPGGLSADTQYF

size: .
V: TRBV28
D: TRBD1
J: TRBJ2-2
DNA: TGTGCCAGCTACCCAACAGGGGACACCGGGGAGCTGTTTTTT
CDR3: CASYPTGDTGELFF